This T cell receptor (beta chain) was documented in a study of cytomegalovirus exposure and HLA in healthy donors. Study background: Of 398 genotyped donors, 70% to 85% clustered with self-reported Caucasian donors.

The CDR3 loop spans 16 amino acids. J was trimmed by 3 bases and V by 1 base; bases with no gene match: 6. CDR1 SGHRS and CDR2 YFSETQ come from the germline V gene. The PCR made use of 60 Vbeta and 13 Jbeta primers. Only in-frame clones appear in the TCRdb table, and some are missing; sequencing was by immunoSEQ multiplex PCR. The table includes about 120,000 clones, 81% detected once. In nominal health when sampled, donors likely had unrecorded immune exposures nonetheless. The source of this sequence is a man aged 35 to 55 in good health and CMV-seronegative. The genes are TRBV5-1 and TRBJ2-3; 9 bases line up with TRBD1. Sequenced sample: PBMCs. CDR3 in DNA: TGCGCCAGCAGCTTGAATCTGGGACAGGGAACAGATACGCAGTATTTT. Amino acid sequence: CASSLNLGQGTDTQYF.